The source of this TCR beta chain is a study of T cell clonality in common variable immunodeficiency (dated by TCRdb to the mid-2010s). What the authors observed across the whole study: Even though DNA input was equal, the average per sample came to about 81,820 unique sequences for controls compared with about 31,547 for CVID samples. Healthy controls shared more TCRbeta clones with each other than CVID subjects shared among themselves (p < 0.0001). CVID TCRbeta sequences reportedly showed fewer deletions and N-nucleotide insertions and lacked highly modified clones with 13 or more V deletions. Differences among patients in the CVID cohort limited the correlations between repertoire features and clinical complications. It was noted by the authors that sequencing of the repertoires of T cell subpopulations would be needed to clarify the cause of the increased clonality in CVID. TCRbeta clonality was higher in CVID subjects than in healthy controls (t-test p = 0.018), and the increase was most characteristic of about a third of subjects.

Most of the CVID patients and most of the healthy controls were of Caucasian heritage. Heparinized peripheral whole blood samples of about 5 to 8.5 ml were obtained from each donor. Genomic DNA from adults with common variable immune deficiency (CVID) and from healthy adult controls was used for sequencing of TCRbeta CDR3 repertoires. The control group comprised some 22 healthy adult volunteers, some 12 female and 10 or so male, aged roughly 23 to 66 years with a mean age of around 32. Diluted blood was density-centrifuged over Hypaque 1077 or Ficoll-Paque to isolate peripheral blood mononuclear cells. Genomic DNA was obtained from unsorted mononuclear cells through either Qiagen column purification or a centrifugation-based method. There are many counts of this clone. Its antigen is currently not known. The CDR3 end falls 3 residues outside the read, so it is completed with the germline J gene. V and J are truncated by 2 bases and 3 bases respectively, leaving an intervening sequence of 4 bases. Counted from cysteine to phenylalanine, this CDR3 has 13 amino acids. The 30 bases shown cover part of the CDR3, and their frame starts at base 1. CDR1 and CDR2 are read off the germline V gene as KGHSH and LQKENI.

For sequencing, equivalent amounts of genomic DNA were input from CVID and control samples. For every sample, a 60 bp segment covering the rearranged TCRbeta CDR3 region was amplified and then sequenced. TCRbeta amplification used the immunoSEQ assay, a bias-corrected multiplex PCR with high-throughput sequencing. As for the authors' bioinformatics: Each unique nucleotide sequence was treated as a clone and annotated with V, D and J genes, copy number and frequency. Sequences were labeled productive if in frame, and non-productive if out of frame or containing stop codons. As previously described, Shannon's entropy was used to calculate clonality. Mean CDR3 Kyte-Doolittle hydropathy was derived from the predicted amino acid sequences of productive clones. Scaled V gene usage was hierarchically clustered using Manhattan distance and complete linkage with the R hclust function. Sharing of clones by CDR3 amino acid sequence was evaluated by resampling 12 repertoires per group over 100 rounds. The repertoires were screened for 60 to 85 published EBV-specific TCRbeta sequences and 200 to 250 published CMV-specific TCRbeta sequences. After a couple of CVID samples that produced fewer than 10,000 sequences were dropped from the analysis, a few dozen CVID repertoires remained. TCRdb re-hosts the immuneACCESS table, in-frame sequences only. Its copies lack some clones; in the studies checked, an unresolved V gene accounts for under half of them, and the cause for the rest is not known. V and J calls and clone size are copied from that table; D and trimming were computed from the DNA. This sample was tabulated with 45,000 to 65,000 clones, among which there are no singletons. The top ten constitute about 2% of the sample.

The sample taken for sequencing was peripheral blood mononuclear cells. This TCR derives from a person aged 18 to 75 in good health. The V gene is TRBV18 and the J gene is TRBJ1-4, with the D gene too uncertain to name. Partial CDR3 DNA: TGTGCCAGCTCACCAGACTCTAATGAAAAA. Its amino acids are CASSPDSNEK. The full CDR3 protein reads CASSPDSNEKLFF.